Each of the 14 T cell receptor beta chains below was sequenced from the same sample in a study of shared clonotypes between healthy human individuals (dated by TCRdb to the early 2020s). CD8 naive samples were obtained by positive selection for CCR7 among CD45RO-negative cells, yielding a CD45RA+CCR7+ population from which TemRA cells were excluded. Receptor libraries were prepared by the immunoSEQ multiplex PCR assay. TCRdb took this table from immuneACCESS and kept in-frame rearrangements with V and J called. Such tables lack part of the clones; where checked against another copy, unresolved V genes explain under half of the gap, and the rest is unexplained. The sample table holds about 820,000 clones, of which over 90% were seen once. Clones ranked in the top ten supply approximately 25% of the sample. The specimen sequenced was naive CD8+ T cells sorted from blood. The sample's cell subset or site label, in plain terms: CD45RA+CCR7+. Receptors were obtained from a man aged 30 to 45 in good health.

CDR3 in amino acids: CASSLIRANEQFF. CDR3 bases: TGCGCCAGCAGCTTGATCCGAGCCAATGAGCAGTTCTTC. The gene calls are TRBV5-1 and TRBJ2-1, with no clear D. This CDR3 contains 13 residues. Germline V gives CDR1 SGHRS, CDR2 YFSETQ. Trimming took off 1 base at V and 6 bases at J, with 8 bases between the two ends.

The chain employs TRBV5-1 and TRBJ2-1, with D perhaps given as TRBD1 or TRBD2 (5 bases each). Germline CDR1 reads SGHRS; CDR2 reads YFSETQ. CDR3 length equals 11 residues. The V gene lost 7 bases and the J gene lost 7 bases, with 9 bases spanning the gap. CDR3 residues: CASEWGNEQFF. DNA for the CDR3: TGCGCCAGCGAGTGGGGGAATGAGCAGTTCTTC.

This sequence joins TRBV28 and TRBJ1-2; D may be TRBD1 (5 bases). Trimming took off 3 bases at V and 6 bases at J, with 17 bases between the two ends. The germline V gene has CDR1 MDHEN and CDR2 SYDVKM. The CDR3 is made up of 15 amino acids. The CDR3 bases are TGTGCCAGCAGTTTTCAGGGAGTCGAGATCGATGGCTACACCTTC. Its translation is CASSFQGVEIDGYTF.

CDR3: CASSPPGQIGEQYF. In DNA form, the CDR3 reads TGTGCCAGCAGCCCGCCGGGACAAATTGGCGAGCAGTACTTC. This rearrangement joins TRBV7-9 to TRBJ2-7; maybe TRBD1 (6 bases). The germline V and J ends were trimmed by 5 bases and 6 bases, with 17 bases remaining between them. Germline assignment: CDR1 SEHNR and CDR2 FQNEAQ (reference sequence). CDR3 length: 14 amino acids. Full variable domain (rest looked up from reference TRBV7-9 and TRBJ2-7): DTGVSQNPRHKITKRGQNVTFRCDPISEHNRLYWYRQTLGQGPEFLTYFQNEAQLEKSRLLSDRFSAERPKGSFSTLEIQRTEQGDSAMYLCASSPPGQIGEQYFGPGTRLTVT.

This clone was recorded a few times. The chain joins TRBV27 to TRBJ1-1; no definite D call. Germline lookup yields CDR1 MNHEY and CDR2 SMNVEV (reference sequence). The CDR3 sequence is 11 residues long. The V end was cut by 6 bases, the J end by 4 bases, with 6 bases between. The CDR3 sequence is CASREGTEAFF. In DNA, the CDR3 is TGTGCCAGCAGAGAGGGCACTGAAGCTTTCTTT.

This clone was recorded once. The chain has TRBV7-9 and TRBJ2-5; 9 bases agree with TRBD2. Germline CDR1 SEHNR, CDR2 FQNEAQ (reference sequence). V shed 5 bases and J 5 bases; nucleotides not matched to a gene: 18. The CDR3 is made up of 18 amino acids. The CDR3 loop is CASSQDGASGIPPETQYF. The CDR3 DNA reads TGTGCCAGCAGCCAGGACGGGGCTAGCGGGATACCTCCCGAGACCCAGTACTTC.

The rearrangement joins TRBV11-2 to TRBJ2-7; tentatively, D is TRBD2 (6 bases). The CDR3 runs 12 residues. From germline, CDR1 is SGHAT and CDR2 FQNNGV. The germline V and J ends were trimmed by 9 bases and 1 base, with 10 bases remaining between them. The CDR3 here is CASRDFSYEQYF. CDR3 sequence (DNA): TGTGCCAGTCGGGACTTTTCCTACGAGCAGTACTTC. Based on the CDR3 plus reference TRBV11-2 and TRBJ2-7, the full variable domain is EAGVAQSPRYKIIEKRQSVAFWCNPISGHATLYWYQQILGQGPKLLIQFQNNGVVDDSQLPKDRFSAERLKGVDSTLKIQPAKLEDSAVYLCASRDFSYEQYFGPGTRLTVT.

The rearrangement uses TRBV6-5 and TRBJ2-2; a possible D gene is TRBD2 (5 bases). The CDR3 spans 16 residues. The V gene's germline CDR1 is MNHEY and CDR2 SVGAGI. V gave up 1 base and J gave up 4 bases, with 13 bases separating them. CDR3 sequence (DNA): TGTGCCAGCAGTTACTGGAGGTCGGATTCCACCGGGGAGCTGTTTTTT. Its translation: CASSYWRSDSTGELFF.

As DNA, the CDR3 is TGTGCCAGCAGGGACAGCACTGAAGCTTTCTTT. It translates to CASRDSTEAFF. This chain joins TRBV7-9 and TRBJ1-1; D is perhaps TRBD1 (6 bases). Germline CDR1 and CDR2: SEHNR and FQNEAQ (reference sequence). The V gene lost 6 bases and the J gene lost 4 bases, with 6 bases spanning the gap. This CDR3 spans 11 amino acids.

This clone was seen only once. V gene TRBV7-9 combines with J gene TRBJ1-2; D is unresolved. V lost 7 bases and J 1 base, leaving 16 bases between the germline ends. CDR3 length: 15 residues. Germline V gene lookup returns CDR1 SEHNR and CDR2 FQNEAQ (reference sequence). CDR3 nucleotide sequence: TGTGCCAGCACCACGCGGGTTGGTGGTAACTATGGCTACACCTTC. Translating it yields CASTTRVGGNYGYTF.

This clone has a single count. The junction differs from germline at one of its ends, possibly a read error. The gene calls are TRBV14 and TRBJ2-7; 14 nucleotides align to TRBD2. This CDR3 contains 14 residues. Germline V gene data show CDR1 as SGHDN and CDR2 as FVKESK. The CDR3 coding sequence is TGTGCCAGCAGCCAAGATAAGACTAGCGGGAGGGTGGTCTTC. This sequence encodes CASSQDKTSGRVVF. Drawing the rest from reference TRBV14 and TRBJ2-7, the complete variable domain is EAGVTQFPSHSVIEKGQTVTLRCDPISGHDNLYWYRRVMGKEIKFLLHFVKESKQDESGMPNNRFLAERTGGTYSTLKVQPAELEDSGVYFCASSQDKTSGRVVFGPGTRLTVT.

The rearrangement uses TRBV30 and TRBJ2-7; perhaps TRBD1 as D (5 bases). V lost 4 bases and J lost 6, with 16 bases in between. The CDR3 extends over 13 amino acids. CDR1 is GTSNPN, CDR2 SVGIG, per germline (reference sequence). CDR3 sequence: CAWMGPLTFEQYF. In nucleotides, the CDR3 is TGTGCCTGGATGGGGCCTCTGACCTTCGAGCAGTACTTC.

This chain links TRBV4-1 with TRBJ1-1, with a weak D call TRBD1 (6 bases). Germline lookup yields CDR1 MGHRA and CDR2 YSYEKL. The CDR3 contains 12 residues. Trimming cost V 0 bases and J 10 bases, with 9 bases left between them. CDR3 in amino acids: CASSQDGRGAFF. The CDR3 nucleotides are TGCGCCAGCAGCCAAGATGGCAGGGGAGCTTTCTTT.

V and J are TRBV5-5 and TRBJ2-1; perhaps TRBD2 as D (5 bases). The CDR3 has 12 residues. V lost 4 bases and J 9 bases, leaving 11 bases between the germline ends. Germline V gene data show CDR1 as SGHKS and CDR2 as YYEKEE (reference sequence). The CDR3 sequence is CASSPASFEQFF. DNA of the CDR3: TGTGCCAGCAGCCCTGCTAGCTTTGAGCAGTTCTTC.